These 10 T cell receptor beta chains were all obtained from the same sample, sequenced in a study of tumor and adjacent non-tumor tissue in lung cancer. RNA was extracted from bulk tissue without any cell sorting. A modified ARM-PCR protocol with three rounds of nested PCR amplified TCRbeta. One entry per CDR3 protein results from TCRdb running MiXCR on the multiplex PCR reads. The repertoire consists of about 70,000 distinct CDR3 sequences, with around 73% occurring once and the leading ten covering 28%. The sample was lung tumor tissue. The receptors were sampled from a man aged 55 to 69 with non-small cell lung cancer.

The rearrangement links TRBV20-1 to TRBJ1-2, with 9 bases matching TRBD1. The length of the CDR3 is 16 residues. Germline CDR1 reads DFQATT; CDR2 reads SNEGSKA (reference sequence). The CDR3 bases are TGCAATGCATTTTCCGGGACAGGGTTTTCTAACTATGGCTACACCTTC. Translation gives CNAFSGTGFSNYGYTF.

Concerning this clonotype: One junction end disagrees with the germline gene, perhaps due to a read error. The chain joins TRBV5-4 to TRBJ2-5, with D perhaps TRBD1 (6 bases). CDR1 and CDR2 (germline): SGHNT, YYREEE (reference sequence). The CDR3 is 13 residues long. Here the CDR3 DNA reads TGTACCAGCAGTCCGGACAGAGAAGAGACCCAGTACTTC. Translating gives CTSSPDREETQYF.

As concerns this clonotype: No conserved phenylalanine or tryptophan ends this CDR3, so it is likely a read error. This chain joins TRBV20-1 and TRBJ1-2; 7 nucleotides match TRBD1. Germline V lookup: CDR1 DFQATT, CDR2 SNEGSKA (reference sequence). This CDR3 is built from 13 residues. The DNA of the CDR3 is TGCAGTACTAGAACAGGGGCTAACTATGGATACACCCTC. Protein sequence: CSTRTGANYGYTL.

In the case of this clonotype: Relative to the germline gene, one junction end is altered; a read error may explain this. The chain couples TRBV29-1 to TRBJ2-1, with 9 bases aligning to TRBD2. This CDR3 region has 16 residues. CDR1 and CDR2 (germline): SQVTM, ANQGSEA. The chain's CDR3 is CSVASILAGDYNEQFF. The CDR3 DNA follows: TGCAGCGTTGCGTCCATACTAGCGGGCGATTACAATGAACAGTTCTTC.

The chain uses TRBV6-5 and TRBJ2-3; possibly TRBD2 for D (5 bases). The CDR3 extends over 13 amino acids. CDR1 is MNHEY, CDR2 SVGAGI, per germline. The germline V and J ends were trimmed by 5 bases and 5 bases, with 11 bases remaining between them. The CDR3 is CASSPEREDTQYF. For the CDR3, the DNA is TGTGCCAGCAGTCCCGAGAGGGAAGATACGCAGTATTTT.

As concerns this clonotype: The final CDR3 position lacks the conserved phenylalanine or tryptophan, pointing to a likely read error. It is unclear where the CDR3 begins or ends on the DNA, so no DNA is shown, and the CDR3 is as TCRdb lists it. The genes are TRBV20-1 and TRBJ2-7; the table calls TRBD2, which could not be checked here. The CDR3 has 15 amino acids, counting both end residues. Germline assignment: CDR1 DFQATT and CDR2 SNEGSKA (reference sequence). The CDR3 sequence is CSARDQGSGTYEHYL.

On this clonotype itself: The CDR3 end shows no conserved phenylalanine or tryptophan, and so a read error is likely. The chain is built from TRBV20-1 and TRBJ1-1; 8 bases agree with TRBD1. The germline gives CDR1 DFQATT, CDR2 SNEGSKA (reference sequence). The CDR3 is 14 residues long. This chain's CDR3 is CSTRFGQGSTEAFL. CDR3 sequence (DNA): TGCAGTACTAGATTTGGACAGGGATCCACTGAAGCTTTCTTA.

This clonotype was observed a handful of times. Just one base apart from a much larger clone, this may be a read error. J is TRBJ2-5 and V is TRBV7-8, with D possibly being TRBD2 (5 bases). Germline V gene lookup returns CDR1 SGHVS and CDR2 FQNEAQ. The CDR3 totals 18 residues. V gave up 1 base and J gave up 2 bases, with 20 bases separating them. CDR3 DNA sequence: TGTGCCAGCAGCTTAGGGGGTTCGGAGGCATATGTTCAAGAGACCCAGTACTTC. It yields the protein CASSLGGSEAYVQETQYF.

In regard to this clonotype: The final CDR3 position lacks the conserved phenylalanine or tryptophan, pointing to a likely read error. No DNA is shown, since the ends of the CDR3 on it are uncertain; the CDR3 is the one TCRdb lists. The rearrangement links TRBV6-1 to TRBJ1-4. Both ends counted, the CDR3 spans 13 residues. Germline V gene sequence: CDR1 MNHNS, CDR2 SASEGT. The CDR3 here is CATTSPPNEKLFY.

To note about this clonotype: Germline is not matched at one junction end, which may reflect a read error. V is TRBV6-5 and J is TRBJ2-5; no clear D gene. The germline CDR1 and CDR2 sequences are MNHEY and SVGAGI. The CDR3 is 19 residues long. The CDR3 sequence: CASSYSISRSLFSIETKYF. CDR3 DNA: TGTGCCAGCAGTTACTCGATTAGCAGGAGTCTTTTTAGTATCGAGACCAAGTACTTC.